These 26 T cell receptor beta chains came from one sample sequenced in a study of CD8+CD57+ T cells in acquired aplastic anemia. Individuals selected for sequencing had exhibited CD8+CD57+ cell expansion on flow cytometry. It was genomic DNA that served as the template for profiling TCR beta VDJ and CDR3. TCRdb independently ran MiXCR on the reads; one entry per CDR3 protein. The sample consists of 160,000 or so distinct CDR3 sequences, about 50% of them appearing once. Specimen: sorted CD4+, CD8+, or CD8+CD57+ T cells (not recorded which) from PBMCs. These receptor sequences come from a human donor with aplastic anemia.

A few counts support this clonotype. The chain carries TRBV15 and TRBJ2-5; D remains unclear. The CDR3 extends over 13 amino acids. Germline loops: CDR1 LNHNV, CDR2 YYDKDF (reference sequence). Between the trimmed V and J ends, which lost 0 bases and 5 bases, there was a span of 7 bases. The CDR3 sequence: CATSRDLGETQYF. In DNA form, the CDR3 reads TGTGCCACCAGCAGAGATCTCGGCGAGACCCAGTACTTC.

This clonotype was observed a single time. The V and J genes are TRBV10-2 and TRBJ1-1, with D perhaps TRBD1 (5 bases). CDR3 size: 11 residues. Germline V gene sequence: CDR1 WSHSY, CDR2 SAAADI. Between the trimmed V and J ends, which lost 6 bases and 8 bases, there was a span of 10 bases. The CDR3 DNA is TGCGCCAGCAGGACCGGGGGAGAAGCTTTCTTT. It specifies CASRTGGEAFF.

The chain is built from TRBV15 and TRBJ1-6, with 8 bases matching TRBD1. The V gene end was trimmed by 3 bases and the J gene end by 7 bases; junction bases not matched to a gene: 2. Germline V lookup: CDR1 LNHNV, CDR2 YYDKDF (reference sequence). The CDR3 length is 14 residues. The DNA of the CDR3 is TGTGCCACCAGCAGGGGACAGGCGAATTCACCCCTCCACTTT. It yields the protein CATSRGQANSPLHF.

The chain is built from TRBV29-1 and TRBJ2-7; possible D gene TRBD1, 6 bases. CDR3 length: 14 residues. Germline V CDR1 and CDR2: SQVTM, ANQGSEA. Trimming pared 4 bases from V and 3 bases from J, leaving 16 bases between. CDR3 region: CSVGGETGVYEQYF. DNA for the CDR3: TGCAGCGTTGGGGGAGAGACAGGAGTCTACGAGCAGTACTTC.

This clonotype was observed many times. The rearrangement links TRBV7-9 to TRBJ2-5; a possible D gene is TRBD1 (6 bases). This CDR3 comprises 16 residues. Trimming left V 0 bases short and J 5 bases short, with 16 bases between. Germline values: CDR1 SEHNR, CDR2 FQNEAQ (reference sequence). CDR3 DNA sequence: TGTGCCAGCAGCTTAGCGCTAGGACAGCCTGGGGAGACCCAGTACTTC. It specifies CASSLALGQPGETQYF.

About this clonotype itself: One base away lies a much larger clone, so this may be a sequencing read error. The CDR3 sequence is CASGDSTGGPHNEQFF. For the CDR3, the DNA is TGTGCCAGCGGTGACTCGACGGGAGGGCCCCACAATGAGCAGTTCTTC. The chain has TRBV6-4 and TRBJ2-1, with TRBD2 matching 8 bases. This CDR3 has 16 residues. Germline CDR1 and CDR2: MRHNA and SNTAGT.

This chain connects TRBV2 to TRBJ1-5; a possible D gene is TRBD1 (5 bases). Germline V gives CDR1 SNHLY, CDR2 FYNNEI. The CDR3 covers 12 residues. V lost 8 bases and J 4 bases, leaving 9 bases between the germline ends. The CDR3 coding sequence is TGTGCCAGCCATAAGGGGAATCAGCCCCAGCATTTT. Its protein product is CASHKGNQPQHF.

The chain recombines TRBV19 with TRBJ2-1; 7 nucleotides match TRBD1. The junction had 8 bases not matched to a gene; V was cut back by 6 bases and J by 0 bases. The CDR3 totals 16 residues. Germline assignment: CDR1 LNHDA and CDR2 SQIVND (reference sequence). The CDR3 spells CASSIQGLTSYNEQFF. The DNA of the CDR3 is TGTGCCAGTAGCATACAGGGGCTAACCTCCTACAATGAGCAGTTCTTC.

The gene calls are TRBV2 and TRBJ1-2; 9 bases are shared with TRBD1. V lost 7 bases, J lost 6 bases, and 6 bases stayed unmatched. CDR3 length: 13 residues. Germline V lookup: CDR1 SNHLY, CDR2 FYNNEI. The CDR3 here is CASTDRGADGYTF. The CDR3 coding sequence is TGTGCCAGCACCGACAGGGGGGCGGATGGCTACACCTTC.

The chain recombines TRBV20-1 with TRBJ2-1; TRBD2 matches 15 bases. The CDR3 has 18 residues. Per germline, CDR1 DFQATT and CDR2 SNEGSKA (reference sequence). J gave up 4 bases and V 1 base, and 8 bases lay outside the gene matches. CDR3 sequence (DNA): TGCAGTGCTAGAGGGACTAGCGGGGGGGCCGGTCAGTACAATGAGCAGTTCTTC. As protein: CSARGTSGGAGQYNEQFF.

The rearrangement joins TRBV24-1 to TRBJ2-6; D not resolved. The germline V gene encodes CDR1 KGHDR and CDR2 SFDVKD. Between the trimmed V and J ends, which lost 9 bases and 0 bases, there was a span of 14 bases. This CDR3 has 16 residues. The CDR3 sequence is CATRIHSYSGANVLTF. The DNA for the CDR3 is TGTGCCACCCGTATACACAGCTACTCTGGGGCCAACGTCCTGACTTTC.

The chain is built from TRBV19 and TRBJ1-6; tentative D call: TRBD1 (5 bases). The germline V and J ends were trimmed by 5 bases and 7 bases, with 15 bases remaining between them. CDR1 is LNHDA and CDR2 is SQIVND in the germline V gene (reference sequence). The CDR3 contains 15 residues. The CDR3: CASSGFGAGNSPLHF. CDR3 DNA sequence: TGTGCCAGTAGTGGTTTCGGGGCGGGGAATTCACCCCTCCACTTT.

This clonotype occurred many times. The chain employs TRBV6-5 and TRBJ2-2; no clear D gene. V was pared by 3 bases and J by 0 bases, with 11 bases between. The V gene's germline CDR1 is MNHEY and CDR2 SVGAGI. The length of the CDR3 is 16 residues. CDR3 sequence (DNA): TGTGCCAGCAGTTATCACGTACCGACGAACACCGGGGAGCTGTTTTTT. This codes for CASSYHVPTNTGELFF.

Ten or more counts support this clonotype. The chain combines TRBV19 with TRBJ2-1; D may be TRBD2 (7 bases). Trimming left V 5 bases short and J 15 bases short, with 20 bases between. The CDR3 consists of 13 residues. Germline assignment: CDR1 LNHDA and CDR2 SQIVND (reference sequence). The CDR3 DNA follows: TGTGCCAGTAGTGAGGGAGGGGGTCCTAAAACGTTCTTC. Residues: CASSEGGGPKTFF.

This clonotype showed up many times. The chain uses TRBV10-2 and TRBJ1-5; TRBD1 agrees at 8 bases. The germline V gene has CDR1 WSHSY and CDR2 SAAADI. The CDR3 is 16 amino acids. With 2 bases clipped from V and 0 bases from J, the junction kept 3 bases outside the gene matches. The CDR3 protein is CASSERTGYSNQPQHF. The CDR3 bases are TGCGCCAGCAGTGAGCGGACAGGGTATAGCAATCAGCCCCAGCATTTT.

V and J are TRBV6-1 and TRBJ2-6; 7 bases line up with TRBD1. V lost 3 bases to trimming and J lost 3 bases; unmatched junction nucleotides: 5. CDR3 length: 16 amino acids. Germline V gene lookup returns CDR1 MNHNS and CDR2 SASEGT. CDR3 sequence reads: CASSEEQGSGANVLTF. DNA for the CDR3: TGTGCCAGCAGTGAGGAACAGGGGAGTGGGGCCAACGTCCTGACTTTC.

The V and J genes are TRBV3-1 and TRBJ2-1; D ambiguous. In germline, CDR1 is LGHDT, CDR2 YNNKEL (reference sequence). Deletions cut 0 bases from V and 5 bases from J, with 17 bases between. CDR3 length: 17 residues. CDR3 nucleotide sequence: TGTGCCAGCAGCCAAGATCTTGGCCGCACCATAAACAATGAGCAGTTCTTC. Translation gives CASSQDLGRTINNEQFF.

The J gene is TRBJ2-7, the V gene TRBV20-1; the D is unclear. Deletions cut 5 bases from V and 0 bases from J, with 11 bases between. The CDR3 extends over 13 amino acids. Germline values: CDR1 DFQATT, CDR2 SNEGSKA (reference sequence). The chain's CDR3 is CSAPNSLSYEQYF. CDR3 DNA: TGCAGTGCTCCCAACAGCCTCTCCTACGAGCAGTACTTC.

This clonotype was seen ten or more times. The chain uses TRBV7-3 and TRBJ1-3, with 7 bases lining up with TRBD1. The V and J ends lost 2 bases and 2 bases, in that order; junction bases with no gene match: 3. Looked up from germline, CDR1 is SGHTA and CDR2 is FQGTGA. This CDR3 spans 15 amino acids. CDR3 sequence reads: CASSLGQGAGNTIYF. The CDR3 nucleotides read TGTGCCAGCAGCTTAGGGCAGGGGGCTGGAAACACCATATATTTT. Filled out from reference TRBV7-3 and TRBJ1-3, the complete variable domain reads GAGVSQTPSNKVTEKGKYVELRCDPISGHTALYWYRQSLGQGPEFLIYFQGTGAADDSGLPNDRFFAVRPEGSVSTLKIQRTERGDSAVYLCASSLGQGAGNTIYFGEGSWLTVV.

This clonotype was seen repeatedly, ten times or more. The chain has TRBV9 and TRBJ1-2; no definite D call. The CDR3 runs 14 residues. V lost 4 bases and J lost 4, with 14 bases in between. Germline V gene sequence: CDR1 SGDLS, CDR2 YYNGEE. The CDR3 DNA is TGTGCCAGCAGCCCCCTAGGATCTACCTATGGCTACACCTTC. Protein: CASSPLGSTYGYTF. Looking up the rest from reference TRBV9 and TRBJ1-2 gives the full variable domain: DSGVTQTPKHLITATGQRVTLRCSPRSGDLSVYWYQQSLDQGLQFLIQYYNGEERAKGNILERFSAQQFPDLHSELNLSSLELGDSALYFCASSPLGSTYGYTFGSGTRLTVV.

In this sample, this clonotype turned up many times. The chain carries TRBV7-6 and TRBJ2-7, with 11 bases aligning to TRBD1. Trimming removed 7 bases from V and 6 bases from J; junction bases left unmatched: 8. The CDR3 length is 14 residues. Germline V lookup: CDR1 SGHVS, CDR2 FNYEAQ. Written as DNA, the CDR3 is TGTGCCAGCACTCAGGGGACAGGGGGGTCCGAGCAGTACTTC. This gives the protein CASTQGTGGSEQYF.

This clonotype was counted only a few times. The chain carries TRBV6-1 and TRBJ1-5, with a possible D match to TRBD1 (5 bases). CDR1 is MNHNS and CDR2 is SASEGT in the germline V gene. The CDR3 length is 17 residues. Trimming took off 6 bases at V and 3 bases at J, with 21 bases between the two ends. CDR3 in DNA: TGTGCCAGCAGCCAAAAAGCCCTACAGGTCTTCAATCAGCCCCAGCATTTT. Translation gives CASSQKALQVFNQPQHF.

In this sample, this clonotype turned up a few times. This chain connects TRBV20-1 to TRBJ2-1; 9 nucleotides agree with TRBD2. The CDR3 is 14 residues long. Germline V lookup: CDR1 DFQATT, CDR2 SNEGSKA (reference sequence). Trimming removed 6 bases from V and 6 bases from J; junction bases left unmatched: 9. CDR3 sequence reads: CSADSGRGANEQFF. DNA for the CDR3: TGCAGTGCGGATAGCGGGAGAGGCGCCAATGAGCAGTTCTTC.

This clonotype was detected many times. The chain links TRBV12-3 or TRBV12-4 to TRBJ1-1, with D possibly being TRBD1 (6 bases). The CDR3 sequence is 14 residues long. The V end lost 0 bases, the J end lost 1 base, and 6 bases lay between the germline ends. This chain's CDR3 is CASSLADRNTEAFF. As DNA, the CDR3 is TGTGCCAGCAGTTTAGCGGACAGGAACACTGAAGCTTTCTTT.

Here the CDR3 DNA reads TGTGCCAGCAGTGACCCGACAGGGACGAGTGAGCAGTTCTTC. Its translation is CASSDPTGTSEQFF. The J gene is TRBJ2-1, the V gene TRBV25-1; 7 bases agree with TRBD1. Trimming cost V 3 bases and J 9 bases; bases outside gene matches: 8. CDR1 is MGHDK, CDR2 SYGVNS, per germline. The length of the CDR3 is 14 residues.

This clonotype occurred many times. V and J are TRBV5-1 and TRBJ1-2; D might be TRBD1 (6 bases). The CDR3 covers 11 residues. The V end lost 4 bases, the J end lost 8 bases, and 9 bases lay between the germline ends. Germline loops: CDR1 SGHRS, CDR2 YFSETQ. DNA for the CDR3: TGCGCCAGCAGCGCCGGACAGGGCTACACCTTC. Encoded protein: CASSAGQGYTF. Filled out from reference TRBV5-1 and TRBJ1-2, the complete variable domain reads KAGVTQTPRYLIKTRGQQVTLSCSPISGHRSVSWYQQTPGQGLQFLFEYFSETQRNKGNFPGRFSGRQFSNSRSEMNVSTLELGDSALYLCASSAGQGYTFGSGTRLTVV.